The present entry profiles one T cell receptor (beta chain) with its context. The antigen is not known. This CDR3 is also generated by other DNA sequences in the sample. PCR used 60 Vbeta primers and 13 Jbeta primers. Only in-frame clones appear in the TCRdb table, and some are missing; sequencing was by immunoSEQ multiplex PCR. The sample lists approximately 150,000 clones; around 81% were seen once. At collection, donors were nominally healthy, but unrecorded immune exposures were probable. This entry belongs to a study of cytomegalovirus exposure and HLA in healthy donors. About the study: From donors who were HLA-typed, an early data release held approximately 80 million unique TCRs. Study observations and caveats: Previous analysis showed most TCR beta V segments were productive about 87% or about 30% of the time. In a later analysis, V- and J-gene trimming of beta chains associated with a DCLRE1C missense variant, replicated independently.

Sequenced input: PBMCs. This clonotype originated in a woman between 18 and 29 years old in good health and CMV-seropositive.

CDR3 bases: TGCGCCAGCAGCTTGGCAGGTAGCTACGAGCAGTACTTC. Translation gives CASSLAGSYEQYF. The chain couples TRBV5-1 to TRBJ2-7; no firm D call. The CDR3 has 13 amino acids. With 0 bases removed from V and 3 bases from J, the gap between germline ends came to 7 bases. Germline V lookup: CDR1 SGHRS, CDR2 YFSETQ.